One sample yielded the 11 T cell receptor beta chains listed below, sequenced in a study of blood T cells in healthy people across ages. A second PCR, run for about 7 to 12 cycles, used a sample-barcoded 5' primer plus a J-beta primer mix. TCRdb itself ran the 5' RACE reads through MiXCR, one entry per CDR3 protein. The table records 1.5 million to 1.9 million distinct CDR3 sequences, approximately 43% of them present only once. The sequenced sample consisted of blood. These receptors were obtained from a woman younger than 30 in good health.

The CDR3 DNA sequence: TGTGCCAGCTTTCGGACAGGATGGAACACTGAAGCTTTCTTT. This encodes CASFRTGWNTEAFF. The chain uses TRBV28 and TRBJ1-1; 7 bases agree with TRBD1. J was trimmed by 1 base and V by 8 bases; bases with no gene match: 7. The CDR3 consists of 14 residues. Per the germline V gene, CDR1 is MDHEN and CDR2 is SYDVKM.

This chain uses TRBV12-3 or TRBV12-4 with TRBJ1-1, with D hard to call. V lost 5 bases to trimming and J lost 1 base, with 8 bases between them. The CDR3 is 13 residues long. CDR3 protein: CASSRAGNTEAFF. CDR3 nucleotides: TGTGCCAGCAGTCGCGCCGGGAACACTGAAGCTTTCTTT.

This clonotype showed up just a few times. CDR3 amino acids: CSVKSDRGGEKLFF. The CDR3 region has the DNA TGCAGCGTCAAATCGGACAGGGGAGGCGAAAAACTGTTTTTT. This sequence joins TRBV29-1 and TRBJ1-4; 9 bases agree with TRBD1. The V segment lost 6 bases and the J segment 8 bases; nucleotides outside the gene matches: 10. CDR3 length equals 14 residues. Germline loops: CDR1 SQVTM, CDR2 ANQGSEA.

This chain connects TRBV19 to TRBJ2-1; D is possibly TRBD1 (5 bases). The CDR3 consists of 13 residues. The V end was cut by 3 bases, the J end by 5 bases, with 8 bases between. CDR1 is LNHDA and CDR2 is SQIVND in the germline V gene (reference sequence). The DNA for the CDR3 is TGTGCCAGTAGTATGGGGCTTGACAATGAGCAGTTCTTC. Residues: CASSMGLDNEQFF.

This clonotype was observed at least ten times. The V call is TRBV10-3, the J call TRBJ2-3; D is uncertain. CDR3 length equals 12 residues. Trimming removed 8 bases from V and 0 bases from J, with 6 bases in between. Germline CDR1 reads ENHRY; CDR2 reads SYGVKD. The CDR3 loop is CAIGPSTDTQYF. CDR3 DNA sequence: TGTGCCATCGGACCTAGCACAGATACGCAGTATTTT.

The chain's CDR3 is CASSIVQGGYGYTF. CDR3 coding DNA: TGTGCCAGCAGTATCGTACAGGGTGGCTATGGCTACACCTTC. The chain combines TRBV2 with TRBJ1-2; D may be TRBD1 (6 bases). The V and J ends lost 5 bases and 4 bases respectively, with 14 bases between them. CDR3 length: 14 residues. Germline values: CDR1 SNHLY, CDR2 FYNNEI.

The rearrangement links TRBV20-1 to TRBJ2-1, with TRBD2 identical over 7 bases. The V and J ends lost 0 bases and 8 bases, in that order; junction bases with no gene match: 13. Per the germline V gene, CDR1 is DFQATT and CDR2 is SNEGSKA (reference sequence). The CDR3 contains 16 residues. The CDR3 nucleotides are TGCAGTGCTAGAGACCCCACCCAGGGAGGGGTGGATGAGCAGTTCTTC. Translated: CSARDPTQGGVDEQFF.

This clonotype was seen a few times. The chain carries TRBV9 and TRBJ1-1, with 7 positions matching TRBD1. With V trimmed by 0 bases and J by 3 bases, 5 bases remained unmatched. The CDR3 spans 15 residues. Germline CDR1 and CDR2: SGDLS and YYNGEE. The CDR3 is CASSVGIGQDTEAFF. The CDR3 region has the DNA TGTGCCAGCAGCGTAGGGATTGGACAGGACACTGAAGCTTTCTTT.

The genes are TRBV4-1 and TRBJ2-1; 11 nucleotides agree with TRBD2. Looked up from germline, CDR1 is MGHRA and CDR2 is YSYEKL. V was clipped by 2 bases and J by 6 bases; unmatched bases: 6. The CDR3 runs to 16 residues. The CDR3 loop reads CASSQIAGGFANEQFF. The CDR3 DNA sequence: TGCGCCAGCAGCCAAATAGCGGGGGGGTTCGCCAATGAGCAGTTCTTC.

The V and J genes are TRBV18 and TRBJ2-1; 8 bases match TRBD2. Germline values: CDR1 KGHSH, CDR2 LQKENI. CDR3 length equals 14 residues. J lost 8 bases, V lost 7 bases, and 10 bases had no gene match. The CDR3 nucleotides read TGTGCCAGCTTCAACGGGGGGGGAGACCATGAGCAGTTCTTC. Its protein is CASFNGGGDHEQFF.

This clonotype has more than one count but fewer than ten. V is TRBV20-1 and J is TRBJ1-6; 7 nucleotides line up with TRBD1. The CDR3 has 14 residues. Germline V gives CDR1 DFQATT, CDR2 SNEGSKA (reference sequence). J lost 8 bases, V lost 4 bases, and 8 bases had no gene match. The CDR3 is CSAKEGQFYSPLHF. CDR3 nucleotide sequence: TGCAGTGCTAAAGAGGGACAGTTCTATTCACCCCTCCACTTT.